These T cell receptor beta chains were read from a single sample in a study of cytomegalovirus exposure and HLA in healthy donors. Here immunoSEQ multiplex PCR was the method, and the copy in TCRdb shows in-frame clones only, minus some. The repertoire holds about 180,000 clones, roughly four fifths seen once, with around 3% in the top ten. The sequenced sample consisted of PBMCs. These receptors all come from a male donor in good health and CMV-seronegative. Each CDR3 is given with its conserved first and last residue. A D gene is named only where the DNA matches it firmly. Size tells how often a clone was seen (once, few, many) or the class of an expanded clone, and some rows leave it out.

j_gene	d_gene	v_gene	abundance	len	CDR3aa	CDR3nt
TRBJ2-1	TRBD2	TRBV7-2	NA	15	CASNPGTSDYNEQFF	TGTGCCAGCAACCCCGGGACTAGCGATTACAATGAGCAGTTCTTC
TRBJ2-7	TRBD2	TRBV4-2	NA	15	CASSQDRGGPHEQYF	TGTGCCAGCAGCCAAGACCGGGGGGGGCCCCACGAGCAGTACTTC
TRBJ2-2	NA	TRBV6-4	once	15	CASSEREVGTGELFF	TGTGCCAGCAGTGAGCGCGAGGTCGGCACCGGGGAGCTGTTTTTT
TRBJ1-2	NA	TRBV27	NA	14	CASSLKGVNYGYTF	TGTGCCAGCAGTTTAAAAGGGGTAAACTATGGCTACACCTTC
TRBJ1-2	NA	TRBV30	NA	14	CAWSSARVNYGYTF	TGTGCCTGGAGCTCGGCCCGGGTTAACTATGGCTACACCTTC
TRBJ1-6	NA	TRBV7-8	NA	16	CASSLSPWGLDSPLHF	TGTGCCAGCAGCTTAAGTCCGTGGGGGCTAGATTCACCCCTCCACTTT
TRBJ2-1	NA	TRBV28	NA	14	CASGGLAVYNEQFF	TGTGCCAGCGGGGGGCTAGCGGTCTACAATGAGCAGTTCTTC
TRBJ2-3	NA	TRBV15	NA	14	CATSPQGGTDTQYF	TGTGCCACCAGCCCTCAGGGGGGAACAGATACGCAGTATTTT
TRBJ1-2	NA	TRBV15	NA	14	CATSRDQGLNGYTF	TGTGCCACCAGCAGAGATCAGGGGTTGAATGGCTACACCTTC
TRBJ2-1	TRBD2	TRBV5-1	NA	16	CASSLELAGGYNEQFF	TGCGCCAGCAGCTTGGAACTAGCGGGAGGATACAATGAGCAGTTCTTC
TRBJ2-3	TRBD1	TRBV5-1	few	17	CASSPGGWTGGADTQYF	TGCGCCAGCAGCCCGGGAGGGTGGACAGGGGGCGCAGATACGCAGTATTTT
TRBJ1-1	NA	TRBV6-6	NA	13	CASTQGRPIEAFF	TGTGCCAGCACCCAGGGAAGGCCCATTGAAGCTTTCTTT
TRBJ1-1	NA	TRBV19	NA	14	CASSIGRVNTEAFF	TGTGCCAGTAGTATAGGCCGGGTGAACACTGAAGCTTTCTTT
TRBJ2-2	TRBD1	TRBV5-5	NA	18	CASSLAGQGRRSTGELFF	TGTGCCAGCAGCTTGGCGGGACAGGGCAGGCGCAGCACCGGGGAGCTGTTTTTT
TRBJ2-3	NA	TRBV20-1	NA	11	CSAPSGYTQYF	TGCAGTGCCCCTAGTGGTTATACGCAGTATTTT
TRBJ2-1	NA	TRBV4-1	NA	17	CASSSLPGLSSYNEQFF	TGCGCCAGCAGCTCCCTCCCGGGACTCAGCTCCTACAATGAGCAGTTCTTC
TRBJ1-1	TRBD1	TRBV19	NA	14	CASSPRRGQTEAFF	TGTGCCAGTAGTCCACGGAGGGGGCAGACTGAAGCTTTCTTT
TRBJ2-7	NA	TRBV6-6	NA	14	CASSYSIALDEQYF	TGTGCCAGCAGTTACTCGATTGCGCTCGACGAGCAGTACTTC
TRBJ1-3	NA	TRBV2	NA	14	CASSVQDPGNTIYF	TGTGCCAGCAGTGTACAGGATCCTGGAAACACCATATATTTT
TRBJ2-3	NA	TRBV27	NA	16	CASSPPYLTSTDTQYF	TGTGCCAGCAGTCCCCCTTATCTAACTAGCACAGATACGCAGTATTTT
TRBJ2-1	NA	TRBV5-1	NA	14	CASSQGTGYNEQFF	TGCGCCAGCAGCCAAGGCACAGGGTACAATGAGCAGTTCTTC
TRBJ1-2	TRBD1	TRBV13	many	15	CASSHRGQGNYGYTF	TGTGCCAGCAGTCACAGGGGGCAGGGAAACTATGGCTACACCTTC
TRBJ1-2	TRBD1	TRBV2	NA	14	CASSGVQGQWGYTF	TGTGCCAGCAGTGGGGTACAGGGGCAGTGGGGCTACACCTTC
TRBJ1-2	TRBD1	TRBV19	NA	16	CASRTGSALHNYGYTF	TGTGCCAGTAGGACAGGGTCGGCGCTTCATAACTATGGCTACACCTTC
TRBJ1-1	TRBD1	TRBV6-5	NA	14	CASRWTGGKTEAFF	TGTGCCAGCAGGTGGACAGGCGGTAAGACTGAAGCTTTCTTT
TRBJ1-5	NA	TRBV28	NA	15	CASSLWGGSNQPQHF	TGTGCCAGCAGTTTATGGGGGGGAAGCAATCAGCCCCAGCATTTT
TRBJ1-2	NA	TRBV29-1	NA	15	CSVPLGGRLNYGYTF	TGCAGCGTCCCACTAGGTGGACGACTTAACTATGGCTACACCTTC
TRBJ1-5	TRBD1	TRBV27	NA	14	CASSPTGGVQPQHF	TGTGCCAGCAGTCCTACAGGGGGCGTACAGCCCCAGCATTTT
TRBJ1-3	TRBD1	TRBV6-6	NA	15	CASSSDRATGNTIYF	TGTGCCAGCAGTTCAGACAGGGCCACTGGAAACACCATATATTTT
TRBJ2-1	TRBD2	TRBV9	NA	16	CASSLTRGTSDFEQFF	TGTGCCAGCAGCCTAACGCGCGGGACTAGCGATTTTGAGCAGTTCTTC
TRBJ1-5	NA	TRBV4-2	NA	15	CASSPLGGSNQPQHF	TGTGCCAGCAGCCCGTTGGGGGGGTCGAATCAGCCCCAGCATTTT
TRBJ2-1	TRBD2	TRBV30	NA	15	CAWSVKLAGGGEQFF	TGTGCCTGGAGTGTAAAACTAGCGGGAGGGGGTGAGCAGTTCTTC
TRBJ1-4	TRBD1	TRBV6-6	few	15	CASSYPDREGEKLFF	TGTGCCAGCAGTTACCCGGACAGGGAGGGGGAAAAACTGTTTTTT
TRBJ1-5	NA	TRBV7-9	NA	13	CASSLTGNQPQHF	TGTGCCAGCAGCTTAACGGGGAATCAGCCCCAGCATTTT
TRBJ1-3	NA	TRBV7-9	NA	16	CASSPRQAGSGNTIYF	TGTGCCAGCAGCCCCCGACAGGCGGGCTCTGGAAACACCATATATTTT
TRBJ1-4	TRBD1	TRBV7-3	NA	15	CASSRTGGEGEKLFF	TGTGCCAGCAGCAGAACAGGGGGCGAGGGTGAAAAACTGTTTTTT
TRBJ1-2	NA	TRBV15	NA	17	CATSKTPVSISWYGYTF	TGTGCCACCAGCAAAACACCCGTCTCGATTTCTTGGTATGGCTACACCTTC
TRBJ2-7	TRBD1	TRBV5-1	NA	16	CASSDRDRAFGGEQYF	TGCGCCAGCAGCGACCGGGACAGGGCCTTTGGGGGCGAGCAGTACTTC
TRBJ1-3	NA	TRBV30	NA	16	CAWTEGSSTTGNTIYF	TGTGCCTGGACCGAGGGAAGCTCCACGACTGGAAACACCATATATTTT
TRBJ2-7	NA	TRBV11-2	NA	14	CASSFSDYASQQYF	TGTGCCAGCAGCTTCTCGGACTACGCAAGCCAGCAGTACTTC
TRBJ2-1	TRBD1	TRBV11-3	NA	18	CASSLDQGGTNTYNEQFF	TGTGCCAGCAGCTTAGATCAAGGGGGCACGAATACGTACAATGAGCAGTTCTTC
TRBJ2-4	NA	TRBV6-5	few	14	CASSYMIGGNIQYF	TGTGCCAGCAGTTACATGATAGGGGGAAACATTCAGTACTTC